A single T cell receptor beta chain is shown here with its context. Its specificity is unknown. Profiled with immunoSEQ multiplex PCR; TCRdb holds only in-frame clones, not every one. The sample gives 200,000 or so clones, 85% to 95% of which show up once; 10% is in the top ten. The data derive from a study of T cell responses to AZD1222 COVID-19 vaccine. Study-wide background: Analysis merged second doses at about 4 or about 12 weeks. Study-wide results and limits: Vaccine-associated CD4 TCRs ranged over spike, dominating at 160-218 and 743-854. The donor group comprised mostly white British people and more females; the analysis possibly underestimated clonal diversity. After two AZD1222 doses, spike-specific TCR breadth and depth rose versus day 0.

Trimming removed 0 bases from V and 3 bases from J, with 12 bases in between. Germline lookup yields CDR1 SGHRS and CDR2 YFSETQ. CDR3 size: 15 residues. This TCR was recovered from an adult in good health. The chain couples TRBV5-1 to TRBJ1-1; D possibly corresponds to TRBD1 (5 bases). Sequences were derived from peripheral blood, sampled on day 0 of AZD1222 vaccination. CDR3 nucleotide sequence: TGCGCCAGCAGCTTGGCAAGGGGAGGGGACACTGAAGCTTTCTTT. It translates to CASSLARGGDTEAFF.